Below are 25 T cell receptor beta chains sequenced from a single sample in a study of radiation and T cells in renal cell carcinoma. Time point denoted: baseline pretreatment blood. The treatment is: 15 Gy SBRT to primary tumor, nephrectomy 4 weeks later. The method was immunoSEQ multiplex PCR; TCRdb's version includes in-frame clones alone and lacks a portion of them. The data contain some 120,000 clones, about four fifths of them singletons. The source material was blood, sampled from a patient whose treatment included radiotherapy and nephrectomy. The receptors shown here come from an older woman with renal cell carcinoma.

This clone was seen once. V gene TRBV30 combines with J gene TRBJ1-2, with 11 positions matching TRBD1. The CDR3 contains 18 residues. Germline CDR1 is GTSNPN and CDR2 is SVGIG (reference sequence). V trimming: 5 bases; J trimming: 3 bases; junction bases outside the gene matches: 17. The CDR3, as DNA: TGTGCCTGGGTCCCCCGGCGGACAGGGGGCGAGGTTGACTATGGCTACACCTTC. It codes for CAWVPRRTGGEVDYGYTF. Full variable domain (outside the CDR3, taken from reference TRBV30 and TRBJ1-2): SQTIHQWPATLVQPVGSPLSLECTVEGTSNPNLYWYRQAAGRGLQLLFYSVGIGQISSEVPQNLSASRPQDRQFILSSKKLLLSDSGFYLCAWVPRRTGGEVDYGYTFGSGTRLTVV.

Only one count was recorded for this clone. V gene TRBV5-1 combines with J gene TRBJ1-2, with a possible D match to TRBD1 (6 bases). The V end lost 0 bases, the J end lost 5 bases, and 8 bases lay between the germline ends. CDR3 size: 13 residues. Germline V CDR1 and CDR2: SGHRS, YFSETQ. CDR3 sequence: CASSLDGQYGYTF. The CDR3 DNA follows: TGCGCCAGCAGCTTGGACGGACAGTATGGCTACACCTTC.

This chain joins TRBV28 and TRBJ2-1, with D hard to call. CDR3 length equals 12 residues. Deletions cut 1 base from V and 10 bases from J, with 8 bases between. CDR1 and CDR2 (germline): MDHEN, SYDVKM. The CDR3 nucleotides are TGTGCCAGCAGTTTATATAGGACCGAGCAGTTCTTC. This sequence encodes CASSLYRTEQFF.

Notes on this clone: Other DNA variants within this sample encode the same CDR3. This sequence joins TRBV4-1 and TRBJ1-2, with D unclear. The CDR3 has 13 residues. Germline CDR1 is MGHRA and CDR2 is YSYEKL. V gave up 0 bases and J gave up 8 bases, with 10 bases separating them. Written as DNA, the CDR3 is TGCGCCAGCAGCCAAGATGGAGGGTACGGCTACACCTTC. It translates to CASSQDGGYGYTF.

The chain couples TRBV2 to TRBJ2-5; TRBD2 aligns across 9 bases. This CDR3 contains 16 residues. Per the germline V gene, CDR1 is SNHLY and CDR2 is FYNNEI. With V trimmed by 3 bases and J by 2 bases, 7 bases remained unmatched. The DNA of the CDR3 is TGTGCCAGCAGTGAGACACGAGCGGGAGGACAAGAGACCCAGTACTTC. This encodes CASSETRAGGQETQYF.

This sequence joins TRBV6-5 and TRBJ1-1; the match to TRBD1 covers 7 bases. Germline values: CDR1 MNHEY, CDR2 SVGAGI. The CDR3 is 13 amino acids. With V trimmed by 5 bases and J by 3 bases, 3 bases remained unmatched. CDR3 nucleotide sequence: TGTGCCAGCAGTCCACAGGGGTACACTGAAGCTTTCTTT. Encoded protein: CASSPQGYTEAFF.

This chain links TRBV6-5 with TRBJ2-1; TRBD1 might be the D (7 bases). The length of the CDR3 is 15 residues. Trimming removed 2 bases from V and 7 bases from J, with 15 bases in between. Germline V CDR1 and CDR2: MNHEY, SVGAGI. The CDR3 sequence is CASSYVPQGRNEQFF. In DNA, the CDR3 is TGTGCCAGCAGTTACGTGCCACAGGGGAGGAATGAGCAGTTCTTC.

The rearrangement joins TRBV10-3 to TRBJ1-1, with D perhaps TRBD1 (5 bases). The V gene lost 4 bases and the J gene lost 5 bases, with 17 bases spanning the gap. The CDR3 is 15 residues long. Germline V gives CDR1 ENHRY, CDR2 SYGVKD. The CDR3 protein is CAISAGGFAGTEAFF. The CDR3 DNA reads as TGTGCCATCAGTGCCGGGGGTTTTGCGGGAACTGAAGCTTTCTTT.

The rearrangement uses TRBV2 and TRBJ1-5; D perhaps matches TRBD1 (5 bases). This CDR3 region has 14 residues. With 9 bases removed from V and 6 bases from J, the gap between germline ends came to 18 bases. The germline V gene encodes CDR1 SNHLY and CDR2 FYNNEI. The CDR3 DNA is TGTGCCAGTAAATTCACAGGTGGACGTCAGCCCCAGCATTTT. Translated: CASKFTGGRQPQHF.

J is TRBJ2-7 and V is TRBV5-1; 9 positions agree with TRBD1. V lost 3 bases and J lost 1; bases outside the gene matches: 2. From germline, CDR1 is SGHRS and CDR2 YFSETQ. The CDR3 is 14 amino acids. The CDR3 here is CASSSGQGSYEQYF. For the CDR3, the DNA is TGCGCCAGCAGCTCCGGACAGGGGTCCTACGAGCAGTACTTC.

J is TRBJ2-2 and V is TRBV9, with D hard to call. CDR1 and CDR2 (germline): SGDLS, YYNGEE. The CDR3 runs to 14 residues. With 4 bases removed from V and 8 bases from J, the gap between germline ends came to 15 bases. The CDR3 sequence is CASSNRAAGGELFF. The CDR3 DNA follows: TGTGCCAGCAGCAACCGGGCCGCTGGGGGGGAGCTGTTTTTT.

A few counts support this clone. This chain uses TRBV28 with TRBJ1-4; D uncertain. The V end was cut by 6 bases, the J end by 0 bases, with 8 bases between. Germline CDR1 is MDHEN and CDR2 is SYDVKM. CDR3 size: 14 residues. CDR3 coding DNA: TGTGCCAGCAGCCCGGAATCAACTAATGAAAAACTGTTTTTT. Protein: CASSPESTNEKLFF.

This chain links TRBV9 with TRBJ2-1; maybe TRBD2 (6 bases). The V gene lost 2 bases and the J gene lost 9 bases, with 9 bases spanning the gap. In germline, CDR1 is SGDLS, CDR2 YYNGEE. This CDR3 region has 12 residues. CDR3 amino acids: CASSVTGSEQFF. CDR3 sequence (DNA): TGTGCCAGCAGCGTTACCGGGAGTGAGCAGTTCTTC.

The CDR3 region is CASEWIGTGDTEAFF. The DNA of the CDR3 is TGTGCCAGCGAGTGGATAGGAACCGGGGACACTGAAGCTTTCTTT. V usage is TRBV2 and J usage is TRBJ1-1; D gene uncertain. CDR3 size: 15 residues. The V gene's germline CDR1 is SNHLY and CDR2 FYNNEI. Trimming took off 8 bases at V and 3 bases at J, with 19 bases between the two ends.

The chain uses TRBV5-4 and TRBJ1-2; possibly TRBD1 for D (5 bases). The CDR3 totals 14 residues. Germline V gene sequence: CDR1 SGHNT, CDR2 YYREEE (reference sequence). Trimming cost V 1 base and J 4 bases, with 11 bases left between them. The CDR3 DNA is TGTGCCAGCAGCTTGCTCCAGGGTGGCTATGGCTACACCTTC. This codes for CASSLLQGGYGYTF.

The chain is built from TRBV19 and TRBJ2-7; D may be TRBD1 or TRBD2 (5 bases each). The CDR3 covers 14 residues. Trimming took off 5 bases at V and 3 bases at J, with 14 bases between the two ends. Germline values: CDR1 LNHDA, CDR2 SQIVND (reference sequence). CDR3 loop: CASSAGTASYEQYF. CDR3 nucleotide sequence: TGTGCCAGTAGTGCCGGGACGGCGAGCTACGAGCAGTACTTC.

This chain joins TRBV28 and TRBJ2-2; possibly TRBD1 for D (6 bases). The V end was cut by 4 bases, the J end by 3 bases, with 9 bases between. This CDR3 is 14 amino acids long. The germline CDR1 and CDR2 sequences are MDHEN and SYDVKM. CDR3 bases: TGTGCCAGCAGTTGGACAGCACACACCGGGGAGCTGTTTTTT. This translates into CASSWTAHTGELFF.

There are a few counts of this clone. The chain combines TRBV7-9 with TRBJ2-4, with D possibly TRBD2 on 6 matching bases. V was clipped by 2 bases and J by 4 bases, with 12 bases between them. This CDR3 contains 15 residues. Germline V gene sequence: CDR1 SEHNR, CDR2 FQNEAQ (reference sequence). The CDR3 nucleotides are TGTGCCAGCAGCTTATCCGGCGGGGCAAAAAACATTCAGTACTTC. It is translated as CASSLSGGAKNIQYF.

The V call is TRBV28, the J call TRBJ1-5; D is unresolved. Germline V CDR1 and CDR2: MDHEN, SYDVKM. The CDR3 extends over 12 amino acids. V shed 7 bases and J shed 6 bases, with 10 bases lying between them. This chain's CDR3 is CASKIEAQPQHF. In DNA form, the CDR3 reads TGTGCCAGCAAAATAGAAGCTCAGCCCCAGCATTTT.

The V gene is TRBV2, the J gene TRBJ2-7; tentatively, D is TRBD2 (5 bases). Deletions cut 4 bases from V and 6 bases from J, with 7 bases between. Germline values: CDR1 SNHLY, CDR2 FYNNEI. The length of the CDR3 is 11 residues. CDR3 in amino acids: CASSVRGEQYF. The CDR3 DNA reads TGTGCCAGCAGTGTCCGGGGCGAGCAGTACTTC.

This chain joins TRBV10-3 and TRBJ1-2; 12 nucleotides match TRBD1. The J segment lost 4 bases and the V segment lost 8 bases, leaving 5 bases of the junction unmatched. From germline, CDR1 is ENHRY and CDR2 SYGVKD. The CDR3 consists of 14 residues. This chain's CDR3 is CAIAGTGGGYGYTF. The CDR3 DNA is TGTGCCATCGCCGGGACAGGGGGCGGCTATGGCTACACCTTC.

This clone appeared a single time. The chain is built from TRBV28 and TRBJ2-5, with TRBD1 identical over 11 bases. The CDR3 has 15 amino acids. The J segment lost 3 bases and the V segment lost 6 bases, leaving 6 bases of the junction unmatched. Germline CDR1 is MDHEN and CDR2 is SYDVKM. The CDR3 region has the DNA TGTGCCAGCAGCCCATGGGACAGGGGGAAAGAGACCCAGTACTTC. This sequence encodes CASSPWDRGKETQYF.

The table lists this clone with a count of one. Distinct nucleotide sequences in the sample also encode this CDR3. The CDR3 spells CASSPPSYEQYF. The CDR3 DNA follows: TGTGCCAGCAGCCCACCCTCCTACGAGCAGTACTTC. V gene TRBV28 combines with J gene TRBJ2-7; D not resolved. Trimming took 6 bases from V and 0 from J, leaving 6 bases between them. This CDR3 is 12 amino acids long. Germline V CDR1 and CDR2: MDHEN, SYDVKM.

V usage is TRBV5-1 and J usage is TRBJ1-3; no reliable D call. Germline loops: CDR1 SGHRS, CDR2 YFSETQ. The length of the CDR3 is 14 residues. V was cut by 2 bases and J by 0 bases, with 6 bases left in between. CDR3 sequence: CASSLGSSGNTIYF. The CDR3, as DNA: TGCGCCAGCAGCTTAGGCAGCTCTGGAAACACCATATATTTT.

The gene calls are TRBV4-1 and TRBJ1-2; D not certain. V dropped 0 bases and J dropped 1 base, with 12 bases sitting between them. CDR1 and CDR2 (germline): MGHRA, YSYEKL. This CDR3 has 16 amino acids. The DNA for the CDR3 is TGCGCCAGCAGCCAAGAGGCGGCAGCTGTTAACTATGGCTACACCTTC. Amino acids: CASSQEAAAVNYGYTF.